Detailed here is one T cell receptor beta chain. This entry belongs to a study of blood T cell repertoires in COVID-19. Method: immunoSEQ multiplex PCR; TCRdb's copy keeps in-frame clones and lacks some. The sample has fewer than 350,000 clones, around 90% seen once. CDR3 size: 11 residues. The germline CDR1 and CDR2 sequences are SQVTM and ANQGSEA. Trimming shortened V by 6 bases and J by 7 bases, and 13 bases separated the two germline ends. The source of this sequence is a woman between 18 and 30 years old with acute COVID-19. The rearrangement links TRBV29-1 to TRBJ2-7, with a tentative D call TRBD1 (6 bases). Sequencing was done on a sample of PBMCs or T cells enriched from blood (not recorded which). CDR3 nucleotides: TGCAGCGTCAGGGGTTCGGGAGAGCAGTACTTC. Translating it yields CSVRGSGEQYF.